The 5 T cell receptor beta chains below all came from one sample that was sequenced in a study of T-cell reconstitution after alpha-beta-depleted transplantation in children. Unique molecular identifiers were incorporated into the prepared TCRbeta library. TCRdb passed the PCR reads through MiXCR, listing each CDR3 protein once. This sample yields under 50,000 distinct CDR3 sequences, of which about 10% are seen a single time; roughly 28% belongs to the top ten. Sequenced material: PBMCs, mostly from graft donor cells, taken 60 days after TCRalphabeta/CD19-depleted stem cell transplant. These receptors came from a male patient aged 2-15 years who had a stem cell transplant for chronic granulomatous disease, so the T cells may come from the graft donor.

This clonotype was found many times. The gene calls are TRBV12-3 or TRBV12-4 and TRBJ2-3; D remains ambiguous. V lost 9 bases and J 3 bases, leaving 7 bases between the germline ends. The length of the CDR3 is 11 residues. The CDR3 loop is CASLRTDTQYF. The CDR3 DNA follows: TGTGCCAGTTTGAGAACAGATACGCAGTATTTT.

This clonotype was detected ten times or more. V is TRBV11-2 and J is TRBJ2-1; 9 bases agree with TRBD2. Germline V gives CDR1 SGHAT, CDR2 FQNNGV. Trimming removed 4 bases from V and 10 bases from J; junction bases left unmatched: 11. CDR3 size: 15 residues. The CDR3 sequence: CASSYNSGSRTEQFF. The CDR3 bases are TGTGCCAGCAGCTATAATAGCGGGAGCCGTACAGAGCAGTTCTTC.

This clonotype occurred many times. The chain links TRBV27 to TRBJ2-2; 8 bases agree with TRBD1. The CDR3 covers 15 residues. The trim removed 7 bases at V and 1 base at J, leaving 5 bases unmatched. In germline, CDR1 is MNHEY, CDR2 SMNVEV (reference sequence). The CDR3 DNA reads TGTGCCAGCAAGAAAGGACAGGGGAACACCGGGGAGCTGTTTTTT. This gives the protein CASKKGQGNTGELFF.

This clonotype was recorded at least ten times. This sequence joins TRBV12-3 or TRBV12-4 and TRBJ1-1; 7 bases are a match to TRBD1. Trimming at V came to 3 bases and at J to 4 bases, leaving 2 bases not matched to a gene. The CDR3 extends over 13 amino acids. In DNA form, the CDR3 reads TGTGCCAGCAGTTTTGCAGGGGGCACTGAAGCTTTCTTT. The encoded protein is CASSFAGGTEAFF.

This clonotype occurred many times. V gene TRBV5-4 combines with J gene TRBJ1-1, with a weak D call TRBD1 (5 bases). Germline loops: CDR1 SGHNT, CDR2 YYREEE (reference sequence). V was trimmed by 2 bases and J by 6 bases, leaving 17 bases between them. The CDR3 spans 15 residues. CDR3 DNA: TGTGCCAGCAGCTTTGCGGCGAATCCGGGGGCTGAAGCTTTCTTT. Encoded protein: CASSFAANPGAEAFF. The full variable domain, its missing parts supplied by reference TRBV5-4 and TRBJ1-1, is ETGVTQSPTHLIKTRGQQVTLRCSSQSGHNTVSWYQQALGQGPQFIFQYYREEENGRGNFPPRFSGLQFPNYSSELNVNALELDDSALYLCASSFAANPGAEAFFGQGTRLTVV.